Listed here are 31 T cell receptor beta chains from one sample, sequenced in a study of T cells in Graves' hyperthyroidism and ophthalmopathy. TCR beta CDR3 regions were amplified from RNA transcripts. The HTBI primer set drove a first-round RT-PCR of the TCR CDR3. TCRdb analysed the multiplex PCR reads with MiXCR anew, one entry per CDR3 protein. The table shows hundreds of thousands of distinct CDR3 sequences, with 35% to 40% occurring only once. The sequencing input was blood. Every receptor here comes from a man between 18 and 35 years old with Graves' hyperthyroidism.

The chain couples TRBV10-3 to TRBJ2-7; tentatively, D is TRBD2 (5 bases). The V gene's germline CDR1 is ENHRY and CDR2 SYGVKD. The CDR3 length is 15 residues. Trimming cost V 4 bases and J 4 bases, with 17 bases left between them. Here the CDR3 reads CAISARSGYGYEQYF. For the CDR3, the DNA is TGTGCCATCAGTGCTAGAAGCGGCTACGGTTACGAGCAGTACTTC.

The chain couples TRBV5-1 to TRBJ2-2; 7 nucleotides agree with TRBD1. CDR1 is SGHRS, CDR2 YFSETQ, per germline. This CDR3 region has 16 residues. V shed 4 bases, J shed 7 bases, and the junction held 13 bases outside the gene matches. CDR3 protein: CASSLGITGDVGELFF. The CDR3 DNA reads as TGCGCCAGCAGCCTGGGGATAACAGGGGACGTCGGGGAGCTGTTTTTT.

This clonotype came up many times. The genes are TRBV15 and TRBJ1-1; TRBD1 matches 8 bases. In germline, CDR1 is LNHNV, CDR2 YYDKDF (reference sequence). This CDR3 contains 15 residues. Trimming took 1 base from V and 0 from J; bases not matched to a gene: 1. In DNA, the CDR3 is TGTGCCACCAGCAGAGGACAGGGGCTGAACACTGAAGCTTTCTTT. This encodes CATSRGQGLNTEAFF.

The chain combines TRBV4-2 with TRBJ2-3; 11 nucleotides match TRBD2. Germline loops: CDR1 LGHNA, CDR2 YNFKEQ. The CDR3 consists of 18 residues. V lost 4 bases and J lost 3; bases outside the gene matches: 12. In DNA, the CDR3 is TGTGCCAGCAGCCGGGGGAGGCTAGCGGGAGGAGGTACAGATACGCAGTATTTT. Translated, it gives CASSRGRLAGGGTDTQYF.

The sample holds many counts of this clonotype. The chain joins TRBV29-1 to TRBJ2-2; a weak D match, TRBD2 (6 bases). Trimming took off 6 bases at V and 3 bases at J, with 14 bases between the two ends. The CDR3 spans 14 residues. The germline CDR1 and CDR2 sequences are SQVTM and ANQGSEA. The CDR3 reads CSVARERDTGELFF. CDR3 nucleotide sequence: TGCAGCGTCGCACGGGAGAGGGACACCGGGGAGCTGTTTTTT.

This clonotype was seen ten or more times. The rearrangement links TRBV10-3 to TRBJ1-5, with D perhaps TRBD1 (5 bases). CDR1 ENHRY and CDR2 SYGVKD come from the germline V gene. This CDR3 contains 15 residues. The germline V and J ends were trimmed by 3 bases and 1 base, with 10 bases remaining between them. CDR3 region: CAISERGDSNQPQHF. The CDR3 coding sequence is TGTGCCATCAGTGAAAGAGGGGACAGCAATCAGCCCCAGCATTTT.

This clonotype was recorded at least ten times. The chain links TRBV7-9 to TRBJ2-5; 9 bases agree with TRBD1. Germline assignment: CDR1 SEHNR and CDR2 FQNEAQ (reference sequence). V lost 5 bases to trimming and J lost 4 bases; unmatched junction nucleotides: 5. There are 14 residues in the CDR3. The CDR3 sequence is CASSPQTGGETQYF. The CDR3 nucleotides are TGTGCCAGCAGCCCCCAGACAGGGGGAGAGACCCAGTACTTC.

This clonotype was observed a handful of times. CDR3 nucleotides: TGCGCCAGCAGCCGGTACCCGGGGGGGACTGAAGCTTTCTTT. Protein product: CASSRYPGGTEAFF. The chain has TRBV4-1 and TRBJ1-1; a weak D match, TRBD1 (5 bases). The CDR3 totals 14 residues. V was cut by 4 bases and J by 5 bases, with 14 bases left in between. Germline CDR1 is MGHRA and CDR2 is YSYEKL.

V is TRBV7-2 and J is TRBJ1-3; D gene ambiguous. Per the germline V gene, CDR1 is SGHTA and CDR2 is FQGNSA. This CDR3 is 13 amino acids long. V was cut by 6 bases and J by 2 bases, with 8 bases left in between. The CDR3 region has the DNA TGTGCCAGCAGTTTTCGAGCTGGAAACACCATATATTTT. Amino acid sequence: CASSFRAGNTIYF.

This clonotype has a handful of counts. The chain has TRBV7-8 and TRBJ2-7, with 8 bases identical to TRBD1. CDR1 and CDR2 (germline): SGHVS, FQNEAQ. The CDR3 length is 17 residues. J was trimmed by 0 bases and V by 5 bases; bases with no gene match: 12. For the CDR3, the DNA is TGTGCCAGCAGCCGCATAGGGGGACAGGCCTTCTCCTACGAGCAGTACTTC. Protein: CASSRIGGQAFSYEQYF. The complete variable domain, with remaining parts taken from reference TRBV7-8 and TRBJ2-7, reads GAGVSQSPRYKVAKRGQDVALRCDPISGHVSLFWYQQALGQGPEFLTYFQNEAQLDKSGLPSDRFFAERPEGSVSTLKIQRTQQEDSAVYLCASSRIGGQAFSYEQYFGPGTRLTVT.

The rearrangement joins TRBV20-1 to TRBJ1-1; D gene unclear. This CDR3 is built from 11 residues. Germline CDR1 is DFQATT and CDR2 is SNEGSKA (reference sequence). Trimming left V 4 bases short and J 3 bases short, with 6 bases between. As DNA, the CDR3 is TGCAGTGCTAACCGGGACACTGAAGCTTTCTTT. As protein: CSANRDTEAFF.

Remarks on this clonotype: A single base separates this from a much larger clone, so it may be a read error. The chain is built from TRBV20-1 and TRBJ2-7; D gene uncertain. Germline V gene data show CDR1 as DFQATT and CDR2 as SNEGSKA (reference sequence). The CDR3 is made up of 12 amino acids. V shed 4 bases and J shed 1 base, with 8 bases lying between them. CDR3 DNA: TGCAGTGCTACTCGACGGTCCTACGAGCAGTACTTC. It translates to CSATRRSYEQYF.

The chain couples TRBV6-6 to TRBJ2-7; possibly TRBD2 for D (6 bases). This CDR3 comprises 14 residues. Germline CDR1 and CDR2: MNHNY and SVGAGI (reference sequence). V was trimmed by 5 bases and J by 4 bases, leaving 15 bases between them. The CDR3 is CASSRDSGPYEQYF. DNA of the CDR3: TGTGCCAGCAGTAGGGATAGCGGCCCATACGAGCAGTACTTC.

This sequence joins TRBV6-5 and TRBJ1-3, with a tentative D call TRBD1 (5 bases). The V and J ends lost 5 bases and 0 bases respectively, with 11 bases between them. Germline-derived CDR1 and CDR2 are MNHEY and SVGAGI. The CDR3 totals 15 residues. CDR3 in DNA: TGTGCCAGCAGTCGGGACTGGAGCTCTGGAAACACCATATATTTT. This sequence encodes CASSRDWSSGNTIYF.

The chain links TRBV3-1 to TRBJ2-7; D is perhaps TRBD1 (5 bases). Per the germline V gene, CDR1 is LGHDT and CDR2 is YNNKEL (reference sequence). The CDR3 is 15 amino acids. V gave up 3 bases and J gave up 4 bases, with 16 bases separating them. The CDR3 is CASSHQRTTDYEQYF. CDR3 DNA: TGTGCCAGCAGCCATCAAAGGACGACAGATTACGAGCAGTACTTC.

The chain has TRBV9 and TRBJ2-7, with 7 bases aligning to TRBD1. The CDR3 consists of 16 residues. Trimming cost V 0 bases and J 3 bases; bases outside gene matches: 9. Germline V lookup: CDR1 SGDLS, CDR2 YYNGEE. CDR3 in amino acids: CASSVGGTVKNYEQYF. CDR3 DNA: TGTGCCAGCAGCGTAGGGGGGACAGTTAAGAACTACGAGCAGTACTTC.

Concerning this clonotype: A read error may account for a junction end that differs from germline. The rearrangement joins TRBV5-6 to TRBJ2-5; either TRBD1 or TRBD2 may fit D (5 bases each). The CDR3 is 14 residues long. Looked up from germline, CDR1 is SGHDT and CDR2 is YYEEEE. CDR3 region: CASSLTGGGEPQYF. CDR3 coding DNA: TGTGCCAGCAGCTTGACAGGAGGTGGAGAGCCCCAGTACTTC.

This sequence joins TRBV20-1 and TRBJ1-5; no firm D call. This CDR3 has 14 residues. The germline V and J ends were trimmed by 0 bases and 5 bases, with 11 bases remaining between them. Germline V gives CDR1 DFQATT, CDR2 SNEGSKA (reference sequence). As DNA, the CDR3 is TGCAGTGCTAGAGACGGCAGGTATGATCAGCCCCAGCATTTT. Amino acids: CSARDGRYDQPQHF.

The CDR3 is CASSANGAEGEKLFF. CDR3 in DNA: TGTGCCAGTAGTGCAAACGGGGCCGAAGGTGAAAAACTGTTTTTT. The chain couples TRBV19 to TRBJ1-4, with D perhaps TRBD1 (5 bases). From germline, CDR1 is LNHDA and CDR2 SQIVND (reference sequence). This CDR3 contains 15 residues. The germline V and J ends were trimmed by 5 bases and 7 bases, with 17 bases remaining between them.

The chain uses TRBV5-1 and TRBJ1-1; 7 nucleotides match TRBD1. The CDR3 is 12 amino acids. J was trimmed by 11 bases and V by 4 bases; bases with no gene match: 8. Germline V lookup: CDR1 SGHRS, CDR2 YFSETQ. The CDR3 loop reads CASSQETGWAFF. Here the CDR3 DNA reads TGCGCCAGCAGCCAAGAGACAGGGTGGGCTTTCTTT.

A few counts support this clonotype. The rearrangement links TRBV19 to TRBJ1-1, with D perhaps matching TRBD1 (6 bases). Germline loops: CDR1 LNHDA, CDR2 SQIVND (reference sequence). V lost 5 bases to trimming and J lost 0 bases, with 13 bases between them. The CDR3 is made up of 15 amino acids. CDR3: CASSSWTAMNTEAFF. CDR3 coding DNA: TGTGCCAGTAGTTCTTGGACAGCCATGAACACTGAAGCTTTCTTT. Full variable domain (outside the CDR3, taken from reference TRBV19 and TRBJ1-1): DGGITQSPKYLFRKEGQNVTLSCEQNLNHDAMYWYRQDPGQGLRLIYYSQIVNDFQKGDIAEGYSVSREKKESFPLTVTSAQKNPTAFYLCASSSWTAMNTEAFFGQGTRLTVV.

V is TRBV9 and J is TRBJ2-7; a possible D gene is TRBD2 (7 bases). Germline assignment: CDR1 SGDLS and CDR2 YYNGEE. This CDR3 comprises 14 residues. With 3 bases removed from V and 9 bases from J, the gap between germline ends came to 19 bases. The CDR3, as DNA: TGTGCCAGCAGCGAAACTTGGGGGGGCGCTTGGCAGTACTTC. Residues: CASSETWGGAWQYF.

The rearrangement uses TRBV29-1 and TRBJ2-7, with TRBD1 matching over 12 bases. V shed 4 bases and J 6 bases; nucleotides not matched to a gene: 7. Germline CDR1 SQVTM, CDR2 ANQGSEA. The CDR3 totals 14 residues. CDR3 sequence: CSVVFGTGGFEQYF. The DNA for the CDR3 is TGCAGCGTTGTGTTCGGGACAGGGGGCTTCGAGCAGTACTTC.

This clonotype came up many times. This chain connects TRBV2 to TRBJ2-2, with a possible D match to TRBD2 (5 bases). Per germline, CDR1 SNHLY and CDR2 FYNNEI. The CDR3 extends over 12 amino acids. V shed 9 bases and J shed 5 bases, with 10 bases lying between them. The CDR3 DNA reads TGTGCCAGTCATACTAGGACCGGGGAGCTGTTTTTT. Translated: CASHTRTGELFF.

The V and J genes are TRBV19 and TRBJ1-1; D remains unclear. Per germline, CDR1 LNHDA and CDR2 SQIVND (reference sequence). The CDR3 runs 14 residues. Trimming shortened V by 1 base and J by 4 bases, and 10 bases separated the two germline ends. CDR3 in DNA: TGTGCCAGTAGTATAGGACCATCAATCACTGAAGCTTTCTTT. This codes for CASSIGPSITEAFF. Based on the CDR3 plus reference TRBV19 and TRBJ1-1, the full variable domain is DGGITQSPKYLFRKEGQNVTLSCEQNLNHDAMYWYRQDPGQGLRLIYYSQIVNDFQKGDIAEGYSVSREKKESFPLTVTSAQKNPTAFYLCASSIGPSITEAFFGQGTRLTVV.

Ten or more counts support this clonotype. Written as DNA, the CDR3 is TGCAGCGTTGTTGTCCGGGAGGGTGGCTACACCTTC. This translates into CSVVVREGGYTF. The V gene is TRBV29-1, the J gene TRBJ1-2; D gene ambiguous. Germline-derived CDR1 and CDR2 are SQVTM and ANQGSEA. The CDR3 runs to 12 residues. V shed 4 bases and J shed 7 bases, with 13 bases lying between them.

This chain uses TRBV6-5 with TRBJ1-1, with unresolved D. The length of the CDR3 is 13 residues. Germline V gene lookup returns CDR1 MNHEY and CDR2 SVGAGI. V was cut by 2 bases and J by 3 bases, with 7 bases left in between. The DNA of the CDR3 is TGTGCCAGCAGTTACGGTGACTACACTGAAGCTTTCTTT. This encodes CASSYGDYTEAFF.

On this clonotype itself: An end of the junction does not agree with germline; a read error may underlie this. The chain employs TRBV12-3 or TRBV12-4 and TRBJ2-7, with 11 bases identical to TRBD2. There are 15 residues in the CDR3. The CDR3 reads CASSHSGRASGELYF. In nucleotides, the CDR3 is TGTGCCAGCAGCCATAGCGGGAGGGCCTCCGGGGAGCTGTACTTC.

V usage is TRBV6-5 and J usage is TRBJ2-2; D uncertain. Trimming cost V 4 bases and J 3 bases, with 12 bases left between them. Germline CDR1 and CDR2: MNHEY and SVGAGI. The length of the CDR3 is 15 residues. The CDR3 DNA follows: TGTGCCAGCAGTTTAGGCGTCAGCTACACCGGGGAGCTGTTTTTT. This translates into CASSLGVSYTGELFF.

This clonotype appeared many times. V gene TRBV20-1 combines with J gene TRBJ1-1; D not certain. The CDR3 is made up of 14 amino acids. Germline CDR1 DFQATT, CDR2 SNEGSKA (reference sequence). V was cut by 0 bases and J by 1 base, with 9 bases left in between. The DNA for the CDR3 is TGCAGTGCTAGAGATCCCCCGCAGAACACTGAAGCTTTCTTT. Translating it yields CSARDPPQNTEAFF.

In regard to this clonotype: A much larger clonotype is one base distant, so this may be a read error. This chain joins TRBV10-3 and TRBJ1-5; D uncertain. The V and J ends lost 5 bases and 5 bases respectively, with 10 bases between them. The CDR3 has 13 amino acids. Germline loops: CDR1 ENHRY, CDR2 SYGVKD. CDR3 region: CAISLVEHQPQHF. The CDR3, as DNA: TGTGCCATCAGTTTAGTCGAGCATCAGCCCCAGCATTTT.